A selection of T cell receptor beta chains follows, all from one sample in a study of T cells in Graves' hyperthyroidism and ophthalmopathy. TCRdb reprocessed the multiplex PCR reads with MiXCR, giving one entry per CDR3 protein. In the table there are more than 300,000 distinct CDR3 sequences, roughly an eighth of which are singletons. The specimen was blood. Every receptor here comes from a young woman with Graves' hyperthyroidism. Both conserved end residues are part of each CDR3. The D gene is left open where the match is weak. The size of a clone is reported for some rows only, either as once, few or many, or as a class for expanded clones.

11	many	TRBV7-9	TRBJ1-1	NA	CASSLDREAFF	TGTGCCAGCAGCCTAGACAGGGAAGCTTTCTTT
16	few	TRBV20-1	TRBJ2-7	TRBD1	CSARDLLGTGTYEQYF	TGCAGTGCTAGAGATCTTCTTGGGACAGGGACCTACGAGCAGTACTTC
14	few	TRBV2	TRBJ1-1	NA	CASSKGLTNTEAFF	TGTGCCAGCAGTAAAGGGCTTACGAACACTGAAGCTTTCTTT
14	many	TRBV12-3/TRBV12-4	TRBJ2-2	NA	CASSLSPLTGELFF	TGTGCCAGCAGTTTGTCACCCCTCACCGGGGAGCTGTTTTTT
14	few	TRBV27	TRBJ2-7	TRBD1	CASSYDRGLYEQYF	TGTGCCAGCAGCTATGACAGGGGGTTGTACGAGCAGTACTTC
16	many	TRBV5-1	TRBJ2-2	TRBD1	CASSKTTGALTGELFF	TGCGCCAGCAGCAAAACGACAGGGGCACTCACCGGGGAGCTGTTTTTT
13	many	TRBV9	TRBJ1-4	NA	CASSAALNEKLFF	TGTGCCAGCAGCGCCGCTCTTAATGAAAAACTGTTTTTT
14	many	TRBV27	TRBJ1-1	TRBD1	CASSFGDRTFEAFF	TGTGCCAGCAGTTTCGGGGACAGGACCTTTGAAGCTTTCTTT
12	few	TRBV20-1	TRBJ2-5	NA	CSAPRTGKTQYF	TGCAGTGCTCCCCGGACGGGGAAGACCCAGTACTTC
12	many	TRBV9	TRBJ2-7	NA	CASSVATGEQYF	TGTGCCAGCAGCGTAGCTACGGGCGAGCAGTACTTC
13	many	TRBV4-3	TRBJ2-1	TRBD2	CASSYGLVNEQFF	TGCGCCAGCAGTTACGGACTAGTCAATGAGCAGTTCTTC
13	NA	TRBV5-1	TRBJ2-1	NA	CASSLVRGDEQFF	TGCGCCAGCAGCTTGGTCAGGGGCGATGAGCAGTTCTTC
16	few	TRBV9	TRBJ2-3	TRBD2	CASSPGLAAGTDTQYF	TGTGCCAGCAGCCCGGGACTAGCGGCGGGGACAGATACGCAGTATTTT
15	many	TRBV18	TRBJ1-1	NA	CASSSAAGGRTEAFF	TGTGCCAGCTCATCGGCTGCCGGGGGGAGGACTGAAGCTTTCTTT
14	few	TRBV5-6	TRBJ2-2	NA	CASSLMGEDGELFF	TGTGCCAGCAGCTTGATGGGGGAAGACGGGGAGCTGTTTTTT
15	NA	TRBV2	TRBJ2-6	NA	CASSQQSVGANVPTF	TGTGCCAGCAGCCAACAATCAGTGGGGGCCAACGTCCCGACTTTC
16	few	TRBV9	TRBJ2-3	NA	CASSVFSGYSTDTQYF	TGTGCCAGCAGCGTATTTAGTGGATATAGCACAGATACGCAGTATTTT
17	few	TRBV14	TRBJ2-7	TRBD2	CASSQERGGPYVEQQYF	TGTGCCAGCAGCCAAGAACGGGGGGGCCCCTACGTTGAGCAGCAGTACTTC
13	few	TRBV6-1	TRBJ1-1	NA	CASSQGRWTEAFF	TGTGCCAGCAGCCAAGGGCGATGGACTGAAGCTTTCTTT
15	many	TRBV28	TRBJ2-7	NA	CASSLAYRTIYEQYF	TGTGCCAGCAGTTTAGCTTATCGGACAATCTACGAGCAGTACTTC
16	NA	TRBV19	TRBJ2-2	TRBD1	CASSIDRGQSTGELFF	TGTGCCAGTAGTATAGATCGGGGACAGAGCACCGGGGAGCTGTTTTTT
13	many	TRBV27	TRBJ2-5	TRBD2	CASSWLAGAHQYF	TGTGCCAGCAGTTGGTTAGCGGGGGCCCACCAGTACTTC
18	many	TRBV29-1	TRBJ1-1	TRBD1	CSVESGQGLTLMNTEAFF	TGCAGCGTTGAGTCGGGACAGGGGCTGACCCTCATGAACACTGAAGCTTTCTTT
16	many	TRBV5-1	TRBJ2-7	TRBD2	CASSLDHTSGSYEQYF	TGCGCCAGCAGCTTGGACCATACTAGCGGGAGTTACGAGCAGTACTTC
16	few	TRBV6-1	TRBJ2-2	NA	CASSESPAGNTGELFF	TGTGCCAGCAGTGAATCCCCGGCCGGAAACACCGGGGAGCTGTTTTTT
14	NA	TRBV19	TRBJ1-2	NA	CASSIGAGRRGYTF	TGTGCCAGTAGTATAGGCGCAGGACGTAGGGGCTACACCTTC
15	NA	TRBV20-1	TRBJ1-3	TRBD1	CSDIFNRTGQVTIYF	TGCAGCGATATATTCAATCGGACAGGGCAAGTCACCATATATTTT
16	few	TRBV6-1	TRBJ1-5	NA	CASSYLGGDSNQPQHF	TGTGCCAGCAGCTATCTTGGCGGCGATAGCAATCAGCCCCAGCATTTT
17	NA	TRBV2	TRBJ2-3	TRBD2	CASRDGLAGEMTDTQYF	TGTGCCAGCAGAGATGGACTAGCGGGAGAAATGACAGATACGCAGTATTTT
14	many	TRBV15	TRBJ1-2	TRBD1	CATTNPDRIAGYTF	TGTGCCACCACCAATCCGGACAGGATAGCTGGCTACACCTTC
14	few	TRBV3-1	TRBJ2-2	NA	CASSKGDGTGELFF	TGTGCCAGCAGCAAGGGGGATGGGACCGGGGAGCTGTTTTTT
15	many	TRBV3-1	TRBJ1-1	TRBD1	CASSQEGTGNTEAFF	TGTGCCAGCAGCCAAGAAGGGACAGGGAACACTGAAGCTTTCTTT
15	few	TRBV7-2	TRBJ2-5	TRBD1	CASSRGQVEQETQYF	TGTGCCAGCAGCAGAGGACAGGTAGAACAAGAGACCCAGTACTTC
15	many	TRBV7-8	TRBJ1-4	TRBD1	CASSLTGTGSEKLFF	TGTGCCAGCAGCTTAACCGGGACAGGGAGTGAAAAACTGTTTTTT
17	few	TRBV6-1	TRBJ1-1	TRBD1	CASSPPLSTGMNTEAFF	TGTGCCAGCAGCCCCCCCCTGTCGACAGGGATGAACACTGAAGCTTTCTTT
15	few	TRBV28	TRBJ1-2	NA	CASSFPRGAVYGYTF	TGTGCCAGCAGTTTTCCTCGGGGCGCCGTCTATGGCTACACCTTC
22	few	TRBV3-1	TRBJ2-1	TRBD2	CASSQAAKALAGGRSSYNEQFF	TGTGCCAGCAGCCAAGCAGCGAAGGCCCTAGCGGGGGGCCGAAGCTCCTACAATGAGCAGTTCTTC
14	many	TRBV7-2	TRBJ1-1	TRBD1	CASSYVTGATEAFF	TGTGCCAGCAGCTATGTAACAGGGGCCACTGAAGCTTTCTTT
12	many	TRBV7-2	TRBJ2-5	TRBD1	CASRQSRDRDYF	TGTGCCAGCAGACAAAGCCGGGACAGGGACTACTTC
15	NA	TRBV7-2	TRBJ2-1	NA	CASSLLQILYNEQFF	TGTGCCAGCAGCTTGTTACAGATTCTTTACAATGAGCAGTTCTTC
13	many	TRBV27	TRBJ1-2	NA	CASSLTGLYGYTF	TGTGCCAGCAGTTTAACGGGGCTTTATGGCTACACCTTC